This TCR beta chain was sequenced for a study of T cell repertoires in cytomegalovirus infection. General study points: HLA-C-restricted, CMV-specific TCR beta clonotypes were dominant ex vivo.

This clonotype was picked up many times. Its antigen is currently unknown. The length of the CDR3 is 15 residues. Deletions cut 2 bases from V and 5 bases from J, with 12 bases between. Germline loops: CDR1 LNHDA, CDR2 SQIVND (reference sequence). TCRdb redid the calling of the reads with MiXCR, one entry per CDR3 protein. The table has about 260,000 distinct CDR3 sequences, around 8.7% seen once. The receptor was derived from a human donor in good health (CMV status not recorded). Some clones in this sample may be carry-over from other donors' samples. V usage is TRBV19 and J usage is TRBJ2-2, with D unresolved. The sequenced material came from PBMCs. The CDR3 nucleotides are TGTGCCAGTAGTATATCTGGGATGGGGACCGGGGAGCTGTTTTTT. Translated, it gives CASSISGMGTGELFF.